This TCR beta chain was observed in a study of OX40 agonist ivuxolimab in advanced cancers. Background on the study: Three dose-escalation patients had partial responses: one with hepatocellular carcinoma and two with cutaneous melanoma. The study, taken as a whole, reports: In a subset of nonresponders, normalized T-cell clonal expansion was also low. The study found that CD8+ T cells averaged more expanded clones than CD4+.

Notes on this clone: Antigen unknown.

Only in-frame clones appear in the TCRdb table, and some are missing; sequencing was by immunoSEQ multiplex PCR. The sample has more than 30,000 clones; 65% to 80% are singletons. Trimming cost V 5 bases and J 7 bases; bases outside gene matches: 12. Germline loops: CDR1 PRHDT, CDR2 FYEKMQ (reference sequence). The CDR3 spans 15 residues. Sequences were derived from CD4+ or CD8+ T cells sorted from blood, sampled in a trial of the OX40 agonist ivuxolimab. The J gene is TRBJ2-7, the V gene TRBV13; 9 bases are shared with TRBD2. The TCR was taken from an adult with an advanced solid tumor such as melanoma, head and neck, liver or kidney cancer. In nucleotides, the CDR3 is TGTGCCAGCAGCCCTGGCTGGCGGGGGGGCTTTGAGCAGTACTTC. Its translation is CASSPGWRGGFEQYF.